Detailed here is one T cell receptor beta chain. The CDR3 has 11 residues. The germline CDR1 and CDR2 sequences are SGHNT and YENEEA. Trimming pared 4 bases from V and 7 bases from J, leaving 8 bases between. The authors' processing: How many nucleated cells were present was estimated from reference gene primer amplification. Profiling relied on immunoSEQ multiplex PCR, and the TCRdb table lists in-frame clones only, not all of them. For V, J and clone size, that table is used; D and trimming come from the DNA. The repertoire has approximately 200,000 clones, 85% to 90% of them found once; the top ten carry 6.2%. The data originate from a study of blood T cell repertoires in COVID-19. Study in general: Nucleic acid was either cDNA or gDNA, and it came from T cells, B-cell-depleted T cells, or PBMCs.

This receptor was identified in a man in his 60s who had recovered from COVID-19. The gene calls are TRBV11-3 and TRBJ2-7, with D tentatively TRBD1 (6 bases). Specimen: peripheral blood. As DNA, the CDR3 is TGTGCCAGCAGCTCCGGGACAGAGCAGTACTTC. As protein: CASSSGTEQYF.